This TCR beta chain came from a study of T cells in Graves' hyperthyroidism and ophthalmopathy. The CDR3 contains 12 residues. Trimming took off 6 bases at V and 4 bases at J, with 12 bases between the two ends. Germline lookup yields CDR1 DFQATT and CDR2 SNEGSKA (reference sequence). Researchers took RNA transcripts and amplified the TCR beta CDR3 regions from them. First-round RT-PCR of the TCR CDR3 relied on the HTBI primer set. TCRdb ran MiXCR on the multiplex PCR reads and lists one entry per CDR3 protein. The data contain some 98,000 distinct CDR3 sequences, around 37% of them singletons. The authors deemed Graves' hyperthyroidism stable absent ophthalmopathy progression within 18 months. Patients having uncontrolled infection, another autoimmune disease, pregnancy or lactation were not included. Findings and limits, study-wide: Researchers found most expanded thyroid clonotypes above 0.001 in blood as well.

This clonotype was observed many times. Antigen: not known. Specimen: peripheral blood or thyroid tissue (not recorded which). The gene calls are TRBV20-1 and TRBJ1-1; D gene uncertain. This receptor was obtained from a woman under 40 with Graves' hyperthyroidism. The CDR3: CSAPFKGTEAFF. The CDR3 DNA follows: TGCAGTGCCCCTTTCAAGGGCACTGAAGCTTTCTTT.